This T cell receptor beta chain originates from a study of shared clonotypes between healthy human individuals (dated by TCRdb to the early 2020s). About the study as a whole: Two women and a few men aged 18 to 49 years were included in the cohort. For each donor, CD4 naive and CD4 memory were each given three plates, CD8 naive was given two plates, and CD8 memory was given one plate. The study deeply sequenced blood TCR repertoires of several healthy adults to estimate repertoire size and the extent of clonotype sharing between individuals. Libraries were prepared and TCR repertoires were sequenced by different laboratories using diverse techniques, in order to increase sequencing depth and limit assay-specific biases. Each donor's leukapheresis produced roughly between roughly 0.85 and 9 billion PBMCs.

This clone was seen only a few times. What antigen it recognizes has not been identified. Base qualities are not provided; no much larger clone lies one nucleotide away. This sample includes further DNA sequences coding for the same CDR3. The donors were healthy, HIV-negative adults who had no recently reported acute infections or vaccinations. Every donor was a Caucasian adult residing in Nashville, Tennessee, USA. CD4+ T cells were enriched by magnetic negative selection, after which naive cells were positively selected on CD45RA and the negative fraction was taken as the memory subset. After blood collection by leukapheresis, PBMCs were isolated using Ficoll-Histopaque density gradient centrifugation and then cryopreserved in the vapor phase of liquid nitrogen. Analytical flow cytometry was used to check the purity and quantity of each magnetically sorted T cell population. Genomic DNA was isolated from each sorted fraction and quantified by UV absorbance on a Nanodrop 2000c.

CDR3 length: 12 amino acids, cysteine to phenylalanine. The entry retains the CDR3 DNA only, 36 bases that are in frame from base 1. The germline V gene (reference sequence) specifies SGHAT as CDR1 and FQDESV as CDR2. The junction carries 6 bases between V and J, which are trimmed by 2 bases and 5 bases respectively. TCR CDR3 regions were amplified from genomic DNA by multiplex PCR using the deep immunoSEQ assay. For each cell subset, the extracted genomic DNA was distributed evenly across all wells of several immunoSEQ 96-well plates, and each plate served as one replicate. For sorted subsets, each replicate PCR was loaded with around 200 ng genomic DNA, equivalent to 25,000 to 30,000 T cell genomes. Purified libraries were measured with a Qubit 3.0 fluorometer, size-checked on a Bioanalyzer 2100, and measured again with the KAPA Library Quantification kit. A separate single-read 150-cycle Illumina NextSeq 550 flow cell was used to sequence each immunoSEQ 96-well plate. Under the source paper's analysis protocol: Because the immunoSEQ output included only junctional sequences and no quality scores, the filtering could not be the same as the filtering used for full-length reads. To assign V/J genes and CDR3, sequences were annotated against IMGT germline references using PyIR, a Python wrapper for IgBLAST v1.9. Reads were filtered out if the reads had weak V/J assignments (E-value above 1e-6), no CDR3, stop codons, out-of-frame junctions, or ambiguous translated residues. V3J clonotypes were defined as sequences sharing the same inferred V gene, J gene, and CDR3 amino acid sequence. The percentage overlap between two repertoires was calculated by dividing the number of shared unique clonotypes by the size of the smaller repertoire. RTK rarefaction, the Chao1 estimator, and Recon v2.1 estimates of unobserved clonotypes were used to assess repertoire richness. OLGA was used to compute generation probabilities for all TCRbeta clonotypes that the gDNA method yielded from a few donors. The table comes from immuneACCESS by way of TCRdb, which keeps in-frame sequences with V and J called. Part of the clones is missing from these tables; in studies checked, under half for an unresolved V gene and the rest for unknown reasons. V and J calls and clone size follow that table, whereas D and trimming were derived from the DNA. The sample table lists approximately 1,000,000 clones, 70% to 80% of them with a count of one. Clones ranked in the top ten supply 0.89% of the sample.

Results and caveats for the whole study, not just this receptor: Pairwise subsampling indicated that sequencing depth was expected to affect the degree of clonotype sharing among donors. Incomplete sequencing was indicated by rarefaction of sorted-subset datasets, despite the large sequencing depth. Sampling was restricted to blood, and TCR repertoires in tissue are likely to differ from TCR repertoires in blood. Because the study included only a small number of donors, the genetic and exposure-history diversity represented was limited. Sharing across several donors was observed for approximately 4.6% of naive CD4, 3% to 3.5% of naive CD8, roughly 2.4% of memory CD4, and around 0.44% of memory CD8 clonotypes. Higher generation probabilities were observed for clonotypes shared by all four sorted-subset donors than for non-shared clonotypes. Naive subsets generally had larger estimated clonotype richness than memory subsets.

The sequencing input was memory CD4+ T cells from PBMCs. This specimen's cell subset or site label, per the study, means: CD45RA-negative fraction. The chain is encoded by TRBV11-1 joined to TRBJ2-5; the D gene is unclear. This clonotype was sampled from a man aged 18 to 35 in good health. Some clones in this sample may be carry-over from other donors' samples. Here is the DNA: TGTGCCAGCAGCTTAACCCGGGAGACCCAGTACTTC. Translated, it gives CASSLTRETQYF.